Each of the 5 T cell receptor beta chains below was sequenced from the same sample in a study of cytomegalovirus exposure and HLA in healthy donors. The PCR had 60 Vbeta and 13 Jbeta primers. Libraries were prepared by immunoSEQ multiplex PCR; TCRdb keeps only in-frame clonotypes and omits some of them. Of a few hundred thousand clones detected, around 90% appear once; the ten largest clones hold 1.7%. Sequenced sample: PBMCs. These receptors originate from a girl aged 2-15 years in good health and CMV-seronegative.

DNA of the CDR3: TGTGCCAGCTCCGGAGGCTCTAATGAAAAACTGTTTTTT. It codes for CASSGGSNEKLFF. The rearrangement links TRBV18 to TRBJ1-4, with D uncertain. The CDR3 spans 13 residues. The germline V gene has CDR1 KGHSH and CDR2 LQKENI. Trimming left V 6 bases short and J 3 bases short, with 8 bases between.

CDR3 protein: CASRDKGASGPDTQYF. For the CDR3, the DNA is TGTGCCAGCAGAGATAAGGGGGCGTCGGGCCCAGATACGCAGTATTTT. This rearrangement joins TRBV2 to TRBJ2-3; 7 nucleotides match TRBD1. V gave up 6 bases and J gave up 4 bases; unmatched junction bases: 13. In germline, CDR1 is SNHLY, CDR2 FYNNEI. This CDR3 spans 16 amino acids.

The chain joins TRBV29-1 to TRBJ2-7; D unclear. From germline, CDR1 is SQVTM and CDR2 ANQGSEA. The ends were cut back, 0 bases at V and 1 base at J, with 7 bases in the middle. The CDR3 is 13 residues long. CDR3 in DNA: TGCAGCGTTGAAGATCTAGGATCCTACGAGCAGTACTTC. Translated, it gives CSVEDLGSYEQYF.

The chain employs TRBV2 and TRBJ1-4; no clear D. The V gene lost 8 bases and the J gene lost 5 bases, with 15 bases spanning the gap. Germline V CDR1 and CDR2: SNHLY, FYNNEI. This CDR3 is built from 14 residues. As DNA, the CDR3 is TGTGCCAGCTACACGCCGCTCCGAAATGAAAAACTGTTTTTT. Translation: CASYTPLRNEKLFF.

The CDR3 coding sequence is TGTGCCAGCGCTTTAACGGCGGGCACTGAAGCTTTCTTT. The encoded protein is CASALTAGTEAFF. The chain combines TRBV2 with TRBJ1-1; D unclear. Germline V gives CDR1 SNHLY, CDR2 FYNNEI. V lost 8 bases and J 4 bases, leaving 14 bases between the germline ends. This CDR3 is built from 13 residues.